This T cell receptor (beta chain) was captured by sequencing in a study of cytomegalovirus exposure and HLA in healthy donors. Deletions cut 5 bases from V and 0 bases from J, with 10 bases between. This CDR3 contains 14 residues. Germline V CDR1 and CDR2: SEHNR, FQNEAQ (reference sequence). Both 60 Vbeta primers and 13 Jbeta primers went into the PCR. Assay used: immunoSEQ multiplex PCR; TCRdb lists only in-frame clones, some missing. The sample includes approximately 150,000 clones, roughly 80% of them seen just once. The gene calls are TRBV7-9 and TRBJ1-2; D gene ambiguous. The receptor was isolated from a human donor in good health. Source material: PBMCs. The CDR3 DNA is TGTGCCAGCAGCCTTGAGATAGCTAACTATGGCTACACCTTC. Encoded protein: CASSLEIANYGYTF.